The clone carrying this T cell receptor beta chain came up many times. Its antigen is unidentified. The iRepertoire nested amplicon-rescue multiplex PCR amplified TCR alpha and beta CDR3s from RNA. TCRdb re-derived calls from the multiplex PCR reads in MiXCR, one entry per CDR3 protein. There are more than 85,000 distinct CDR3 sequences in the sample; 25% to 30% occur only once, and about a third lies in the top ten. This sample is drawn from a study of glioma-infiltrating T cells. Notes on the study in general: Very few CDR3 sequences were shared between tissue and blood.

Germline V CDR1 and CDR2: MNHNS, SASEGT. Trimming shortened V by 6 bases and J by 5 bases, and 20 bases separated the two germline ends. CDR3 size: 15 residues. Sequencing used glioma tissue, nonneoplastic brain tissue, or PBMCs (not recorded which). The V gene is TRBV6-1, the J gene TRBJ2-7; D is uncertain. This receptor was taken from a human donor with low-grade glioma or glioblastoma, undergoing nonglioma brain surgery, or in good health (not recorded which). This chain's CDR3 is CASSRGPTPFDEQYF. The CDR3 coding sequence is TGTGCCAGCAGCCGCGGACCCACCCCTTTCGACGAGCAGTACTTC.